The present TCR beta chain was sequenced within a study of blood T cell repertoires in COVID-19. Study summary: Samples came from the United States, Italy and Spain, spanning acute and convalescent COVID-19. PBMCs, B-cell-depleted T cells, or T cells were the source of the cDNA or gDNA that made up the material.

The data were produced by immunoSEQ multiplex PCR, yet TCRdb's version contains in-frame clones alone and is incomplete. This table has 120,000 to 150,000 clones, over 75% appearing once. Material: peripheral blood. The source of this sequence is a woman between 45 and 60 years old with acute or convalescent COVID-19.

The CDR3 sequence is CASSLAGQTDGNTIYF. The CDR3 nucleotides are TGTGCCAGCAGCTTAGCGGGACAGACAGATGGAAACACCATATATTTT. The chain employs TRBV9 and TRBJ1-3; 7 positions match TRBD1. J was trimmed by 3 bases and V by 4 bases; bases with no gene match: 10. This CDR3 has 16 residues. Germline assignment: CDR1 SGDLS and CDR2 YYNGEE.